These T cell receptor beta chains were read from a single sample in a study of control samples from healthy donors and cancer patients. Method: immunoSEQ multiplex PCR; TCRdb's copy keeps in-frame clones and lacks some. The data contain 75,000 to 90,000 clones, around 85% of them singletons. Sequencing used blood. These TCRs come from a woman in her thirties or forties in good health. The CDR3 runs from the conserved cysteine through the conserved F or W. The D gene is left open where the match is weak. Size tells how often a clone was seen (once, few, many) or the class of an expanded clone, and some rows leave it out.

len: 17
abundance: -
j_gene: TRBJ2-7
d_gene: -
v_gene: TRBV5-1
CDR3aa: CASSLSAGTLDPYEQYF
CDR3nt: TGCGCCAGCAGCTTGAGCGCCGGCACCTTAGACCCCTACGAGCAGTACTTC

len: 14
abundance: -
j_gene: TRBJ2-7
d_gene: -
v_gene: TRBV4-1
CDR3aa: CASSQAGQTYAQYF
CDR3nt: TGCGCCAGCAGCCAAGCAGGGCAGACCTACGCGCAGTACTTC

len: 16
abundance: -
j_gene: TRBJ1-5
d_gene: -
v_gene: TRBV6-7
CDR3aa: CASSYYSGYSNQPQHF
CDR3nt: TGTGCCAGCAGTTACTACTCAGGATATAGCAATCAGCCCCAGCATTTT

len: 15
abundance: -
j_gene: TRBJ1-1
d_gene: -
v_gene: TRBV11-1
CDR3aa: CASSSQSGRNTEAFF
CDR3nt: TGTGCCAGCAGCTCCCAGTCTGGTAGGAACACTGAAGCTTTCTTT

len: 15
abundance: -
j_gene: TRBJ1-6
d_gene: TRBD1
v_gene: TRBV5-1
CDR3aa: CASTGGTGYDSPLHF
CDR3nt: TGCGCCAGCACGGGGGGGACAGGGTATGATTCACCCCTCCACTTT

len: 13
abundance: -
j_gene: TRBJ1-6
d_gene: -
v_gene: TRBV7-2
CDR3aa: CASSLEFTSPLHF
CDR3nt: TGTGCCAGCAGCTTAGAGTTCACCTCACCCCTCCACTTT

len: 15
abundance: -
j_gene: TRBJ1-4
d_gene: TRBD1
v_gene: TRBV2
CDR3aa: CATVWTGGANEKLFF
CDR3nt: TGTGCCACCGTTTGGACAGGCGGGGCTAATGAAAAACTGTTTTTT

len: 15
abundance: few
j_gene: TRBJ1-1
d_gene: TRBD1
v_gene: TRBV5-1
CDR3aa: CASSLETGIHTEAFF
CDR3nt: TGCGCCAGCAGCTTGGAGACAGGGATCCACACTGAAGCTTTCTTT

len: 16
abundance: -
j_gene: TRBJ2-1
d_gene: -
v_gene: TRBV27
CDR3aa: CASSLSGTPQYNEQFF
CDR3nt: TGTGCCAGCAGTTTATCCGGGACACCTCAATACAATGAGCAGTTCTTC

len: 17
abundance: -
j_gene: TRBJ2-3
d_gene: -
v_gene: TRBV24-1
CDR3aa: CATSVPGVGGATDTQYF
CDR3nt: TGTGCCACCAGTGTACCGGGGGTTGGAGGGGCCACAGATACGCAGTATTTT

len: 15
abundance: -
j_gene: TRBJ2-7
d_gene: TRBD1
v_gene: TRBV10-3
CDR3aa: CAISEATGGSYEQYF
CDR3nt: TGTGCCATCAGTGAGGCTACAGGGGGGTCCTACGAGCAGTACTTC

len: 14
abundance: -
j_gene: TRBJ2-7
d_gene: -
v_gene: TRBV13
CDR3aa: CASSLETGPYEQYF
CDR3nt: TGTGCCAGCAGCTTAGAAACAGGCCCCTACGAGCAGTACTTC

len: 15
abundance: -
j_gene: TRBJ2-3
d_gene: TRBD2
v_gene: TRBV3-1/TRBV3-2
CDR3aa: CASSRTSAYTDTQYF
CDR3nt: TGTGCCAGCAGCCGGACTAGCGCTTACACAGATACGCAGTATTTT

len: 14
abundance: -
j_gene: TRBJ1-5
d_gene: -
v_gene: TRBV14
CDR3aa: CASSQSYSNQPQHF
CDR3nt: TGTGCCAGCAGCCAATCGTATAGCAATCAGCCCCAGCATTTT

len: 13
abundance: -
j_gene: TRBJ1-2
d_gene: -
v_gene: TRBV5-1
CDR3aa: CASSLGQNYGYTF
CDR3nt: TGCGCCAGCAGCTTGGGACAGAACTATGGCTACACCTTC

len: 15
abundance: -
j_gene: TRBJ2-3
d_gene: -
v_gene: TRBV4-1
CDR3aa: CASSQVGAPTDTQYF
CDR3nt: TGCGCCAGCAGCCAAGTTGGCGCACCCACAGATACGCAGTATTTT

len: 15
abundance: -
j_gene: TRBJ1-6
d_gene: TRBD1
v_gene: TRBV2
CDR3aa: CASSGGQVLNSPLHF
CDR3nt: TGTGCCAGCAGTGGGGGACAGGTCCTAAATTCACCCCTCCACTTT

len: 15
abundance: -
j_gene: TRBJ2-1
d_gene: -
v_gene: TRBV7-3
CDR3aa: CASSLTLTGGSEQFF
CDR3nt: TGTGCCAGCAGCTTAACCTTGACTGGGGGAAGTGAGCAGTTCTTC

len: 15
abundance: few
j_gene: TRBJ1-5
d_gene: -
v_gene: TRBV20-1
CDR3aa: CSASEVQGKSQPQHF
CDR3nt: TGCAGTGCTAGTGAGGTTCAGGGGAAGAGTCAGCCCCAGCATTTT

len: 16
abundance: -
j_gene: TRBJ2-3
d_gene: -
v_gene: TRBV2
CDR3aa: CASCGQKGSSTDTQYF
CDR3nt: TGTGCCAGCTGTGGGCAAAAAGGGTCTAGCACAGATACGCAGTATTTT

len: 16
abundance: -
j_gene: TRBJ2-7
d_gene: -
v_gene: TRBV6-1
CDR3aa: CASSEWGLRSSYEQYF
CDR3nt: TGTGCCAGCAGTGAATGGGGACTTCGGAGCTCCTACGAGCAGTACTTC

len: 13
abundance: -
j_gene: TRBJ1-2
d_gene: -
v_gene: TRBV21-1
CDR3aa: CARGLGADYGYTF
CDR3nt: TGTGCCCGGGGTTTGGGGGCAGACTATGGCTACACCTTC

len: 15
abundance: -
j_gene: TRBJ2-7
d_gene: TRBD2
v_gene: TRBV7-3
CDR3aa: CASSPSTSGGHEQYF
CDR3nt: TGTGCCAGCAGCCCCTCGACTAGCGGGGGACACGAGCAGTACTTC

len: 15
abundance: few
j_gene: TRBJ1-6
d_gene: -
v_gene: TRBV6-5
CDR3aa: CASRSGRANNSPLHF
CDR3nt: TGTGCCAGCAGGTCCGGCAGAGCCAATAATTCACCCCTCCACTTT

len: 14
abundance: -
j_gene: TRBJ1-2
d_gene: -
v_gene: TRBV6-5
CDR3aa: CASQRRGPRYGYTF
CDR3nt: TGTGCCAGTCAGCGGAGGGGACCTCGGTATGGCTACACCTTC

len: 16
abundance: -
j_gene: TRBJ2-3
d_gene: -
v_gene: TRBV19
CDR3aa: CASKGRERPSADTQYF
CDR3nt: TGTGCCAGTAAGGGCCGGGAGCGGCCTAGCGCAGATACGCAGTATTTT

len: 16
abundance: -
j_gene: TRBJ2-3
d_gene: -
v_gene: TRBV18
CDR3aa: CASSHVLEGGTDTQYF
CDR3nt: TGTGCCAGCTCACACGTTTTAGAGGGCGGCACAGATACGCAGTATTTT

len: 15
abundance: -
j_gene: TRBJ2-2
d_gene: -
v_gene: TRBV7-9
CDR3aa: CASSLRGPNTGELFF
CDR3nt: TGTGCCAGCAGCTTAAGAGGGCCAAACACCGGGGAGCTGTTTTTT

len: 16
abundance: -
j_gene: TRBJ2-1
d_gene: -
v_gene: TRBV21-1
CDR3aa: CASSAKDRGEDNEQFF
CDR3nt: TGTGCCAGCAGCGCTAAGGACAGGGGAGAGGACAATGAGCAGTTCTTC

len: 13
abundance: -
j_gene: TRBJ2-1
d_gene: TRBD1
v_gene: TRBV4-1
CDR3aa: CASSQDYADRVFF
CDR3nt: TGCGCCAGCAGCCAAGATTACGCGGACAGGGTTTTCTTC

len: 17
abundance: -
j_gene: TRBJ1-1
d_gene: -
v_gene: TRBV7-9
CDR3aa: CASSLWGLQGRDTEAFF
CDR3nt: TGTGCCAGCAGCTTGTGGGGCCTTCAAGGTAGGGACACTGAAGCTTTCTTT

len: 14
abundance: -
j_gene: TRBJ2-4
d_gene: TRBD1
v_gene: TRBV11-1
CDR3aa: CASSRGQGANIQYF
CDR3nt: TGTGCCAGCAGCAGGGGACAGGGGGCAAACATTCAGTACTTC

len: 14
abundance: -
j_gene: TRBJ1-4
d_gene: -
v_gene: TRBV5-1
CDR3aa: CASSLTGSNEKLFF
CDR3nt: TGCGCCAGCAGCTTAACAGGGAGCAATGAAAAACTGTTTTTT

len: 13
abundance: -
j_gene: TRBJ2-2
d_gene: -
v_gene: TRBV5-6
CDR3aa: CASSHTNTGELFF
CDR3nt: TGTGCCAGCAGCCACACGAACACCGGGGAGCTGTTTTTT

len: 14
abundance: -
j_gene: TRBJ2-1
d_gene: -
v_gene: TRBV6-2/TRBV6-3
CDR3aa: CASSYKGTYNEQFF
CDR3nt: TGTGCCAGCAGTTACAAGGGAACTTACAATGAGCAGTTCTTC

len: 14
abundance: -
j_gene: TRBJ2-3
d_gene: TRBD1
v_gene: TRBV10-1
CDR3aa: CASSSDRGADTQYF
CDR3nt: TGCGCCAGCAGCTCAGACAGGGGCGCAGATACGCAGTATTTT

len: 13
abundance: -
j_gene: TRBJ2-7
d_gene: -
v_gene: TRBV5-1
CDR3aa: CASSETEAYEQYF
CDR3nt: TGCGCCAGCAGCGAAACAGAAGCCTACGAGCAGTACTTC

len: 13
abundance: -
j_gene: TRBJ1-3
d_gene: -
v_gene: TRBV6-5
CDR3aa: CASMTRSENTIYF
CDR3nt: TGTGCCAGCATGACCCGTAGCGAAAACACCATATATTTT

len: 22
abundance: -
j_gene: TRBJ2-6
d_gene: -
v_gene: TRBV30
CDR3aa: CAWSGRTQGILGQYSGANVLTF
CDR3nt: TGTGCCTGGAGTGGCCGTACGCAAGGGATCTTGGGCCAATACTCTGGGGCCAACGTCCTGACTTTC

len: 11
abundance: -
j_gene: TRBJ2-7
d_gene: TRBD1
v_gene: TRBV10-3
CDR3aa: CATTGQDEQYF
CDR3nt: TGTGCCACTACGGGACAGGACGAGCAGTACTTC

len: 13
abundance: once
j_gene: TRBJ1-1
d_gene: -
v_gene: TRBV28
CDR3aa: CASSEKDSLKGFF
CDR3nt: TGTGCCAGCAGCGAGAAGGACAGCCTGAAGGGTTTCTTT

len: 17
abundance: -
j_gene: TRBJ2-2
d_gene: -
v_gene: TRBV5-1
CDR3aa: CASSLGPRRQDTGELFF
CDR3nt: TGCGCCAGCAGCTTAGGGCCCCGGAGACAGGACACCGGGGAGCTGTTTTTT

len: 17
abundance: -
j_gene: TRBJ1-1
d_gene: TRBD1
v_gene: TRBV5-6
CDR3aa: CASRIQGMAVANTEAFF
CDR3nt: TGTGCCAGCAGGATACAGGGGATGGCGGTTGCGAACACTGAAGCTTTCTTT

len: 15
abundance: few
j_gene: TRBJ2-7
d_gene: TRBD1
v_gene: TRBV19
CDR3aa: CASHGTGSDSYEQYF
CDR3nt: TGTGCCAGCCACGGGACAGGGTCAGACTCCTACGAGCAGTACTTC

len: 15
abundance: -
j_gene: TRBJ1-2
d_gene: -
v_gene: TRBV6-6
CDR3aa: CASSYRSRTADGYTF
CDR3nt: TGTGCCAGCAGTTACCGGTCCCGGACAGCGGATGGCTACACCTTC

len: 15
abundance: -
j_gene: TRBJ1-6
d_gene: -
v_gene: TRBV27
CDR3aa: CASSLAALYNSPLHF
CDR3nt: TGTGCCAGCAGTTTAGCAGCCCTCTATAATTCACCCCTCCACTTT

len: 17
abundance: -
j_gene: TRBJ2-2
d_gene: -
v_gene: TRBV4-1
CDR3aa: CASSQSGGTGNTGELFF
CDR3nt: TGCGCCAGCAGCCAATCCGGGGGGACAGGGAACACCGGGGAGCTGTTTTTT

len: 16
abundance: -
j_gene: TRBJ2-6
d_gene: -
v_gene: TRBV11-3
CDR3aa: CASSLEGSSGANVLTF
CDR3nt: TGTGCCAGCAGCTTAGAAGGGAGCTCTGGGGCCAACGTCCTGACTTTC

len: 14
abundance: -
j_gene: TRBJ1-2
d_gene: TRBD1
v_gene: TRBV29-1
CDR3aa: CSVEDRGQGNGYTF
CDR3nt: TGCAGCGTTGAAGATCGGGGACAGGGTAATGGCTACACCTTC

len: 14
abundance: -
j_gene: TRBJ1-5
d_gene: TRBD1
v_gene: TRBV29-1
CDR3aa: CSVSTGQGNQPQHF
CDR3nt: TGCAGCGTCTCCACGGGACAGGGTAATCAGCCCCAGCATTTT

len: 17
abundance: -
j_gene: TRBJ1-2
d_gene: -
v_gene: TRBV4-1
CDR3aa: CASSQGDSQGWYGGYTF
CDR3nt: TGCGCCAGCAGCCAAGGAGACTCACAGGGATGGTATGGTGGCTACACCTTC

len: 15
abundance: few
j_gene: TRBJ1-1
d_gene: -
v_gene: TRBV20-1
CDR3aa: CSASDGSSPYTEAFF
CDR3nt: TGCAGTGCTAGTGATGGGTCATCCCCTTACACTGAAGCTTTCTTT